Below, one TCR beta chain is given with its context. Germline V gene data show CDR1 as MNHNS and CDR2 as SASEGT. The CDR3 extends over 15 amino acids. V was cut by 2 bases and J by 2 bases, with 11 bases left in between. In the authors' methods: Amplification from reference gene primers served as the basis for estimated nucleated cell counts. TCRdb's copy holds only in-frame clones and misses some; the assay was immunoSEQ multiplex PCR. Clone size and the V and J calls come from that table; the DNA yielded D and trimming. The sample lists tens of thousands of clones, roughly nine tenths occurring once. This entry comes from a study of blood T cell repertoires in COVID-19. Study as a whole: Italy, Spain and the United States were the sources of the convalescent and acute COVID-19 samples. T cells, B-cell-depleted T cells, or PBMCs provided the cDNA or gDNA that served as material.

Sequencing input: peripheral blood. The chain uses TRBV6-1 and TRBJ2-3; D not certain. This TCR was sampled from a human donor in a cohort sampled during active COVID-19. CDR3 amino acids: CASSENGYHTDTQYF. DNA of the CDR3: TGTGCCAGCAGTGAAAACGGGTATCACACAGATACGCAGTATTTT.